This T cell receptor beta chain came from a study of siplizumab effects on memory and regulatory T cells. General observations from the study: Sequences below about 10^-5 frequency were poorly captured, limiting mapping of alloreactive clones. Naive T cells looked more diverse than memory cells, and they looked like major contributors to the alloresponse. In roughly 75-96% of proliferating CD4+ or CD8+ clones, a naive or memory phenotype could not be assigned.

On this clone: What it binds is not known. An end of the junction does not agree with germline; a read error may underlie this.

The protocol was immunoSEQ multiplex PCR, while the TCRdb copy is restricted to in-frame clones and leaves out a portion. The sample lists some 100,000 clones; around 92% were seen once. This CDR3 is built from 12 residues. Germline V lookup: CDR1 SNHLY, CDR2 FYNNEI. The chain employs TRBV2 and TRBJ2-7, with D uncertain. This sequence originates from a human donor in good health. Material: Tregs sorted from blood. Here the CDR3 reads CASSAAGVDHIF. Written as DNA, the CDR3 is TGTGCCAGCAGTGCGGCTGGGGTGGACCATATCTTC. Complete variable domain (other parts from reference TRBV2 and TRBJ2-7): EPEVTQTPSHQVTQMGQEVILRCVPISNHLYFYWYRQILGQKVEFLVSFYNNEISEKSEIFDDQFSVERPDGSNFTLKIRSTKLEDSAMYFCASSAAGVDHIFGPGTRLTVT.